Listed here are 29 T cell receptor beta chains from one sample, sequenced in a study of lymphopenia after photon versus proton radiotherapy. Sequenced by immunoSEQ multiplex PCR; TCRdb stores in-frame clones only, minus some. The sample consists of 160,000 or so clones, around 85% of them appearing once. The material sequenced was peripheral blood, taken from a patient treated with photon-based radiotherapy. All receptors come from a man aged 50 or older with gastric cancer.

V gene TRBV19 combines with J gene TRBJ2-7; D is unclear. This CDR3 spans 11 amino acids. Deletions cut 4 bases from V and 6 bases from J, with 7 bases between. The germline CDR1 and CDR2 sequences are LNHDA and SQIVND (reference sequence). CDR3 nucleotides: TGTGCCAGTAGTACGTCTCGCGAGCAGTACTTC. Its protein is CASSTSREQYF.

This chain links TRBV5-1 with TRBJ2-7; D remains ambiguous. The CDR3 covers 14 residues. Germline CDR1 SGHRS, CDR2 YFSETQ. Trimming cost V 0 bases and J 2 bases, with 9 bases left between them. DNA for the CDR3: TGCGCCAGCAGCTTGGGGGCTATCCCCTACGAGCAGTACTTC. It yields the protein CASSLGAIPYEQYF.

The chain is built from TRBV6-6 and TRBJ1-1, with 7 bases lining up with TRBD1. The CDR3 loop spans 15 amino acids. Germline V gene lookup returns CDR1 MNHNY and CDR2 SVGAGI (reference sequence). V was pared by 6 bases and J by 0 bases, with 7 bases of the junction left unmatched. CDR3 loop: CASRRDSVLNTEAFF. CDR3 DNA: TGTGCCAGCAGACGGGACAGTGTTTTGAACACTGAAGCTTTCTTT.

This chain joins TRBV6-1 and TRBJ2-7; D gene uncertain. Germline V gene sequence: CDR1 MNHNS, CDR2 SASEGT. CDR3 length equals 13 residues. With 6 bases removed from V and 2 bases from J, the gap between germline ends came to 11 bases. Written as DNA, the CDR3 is TGTGCCAGCAGCGTCGACGCCACCTACGAGCAGTACTTC. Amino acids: CASSVDATYEQYF.

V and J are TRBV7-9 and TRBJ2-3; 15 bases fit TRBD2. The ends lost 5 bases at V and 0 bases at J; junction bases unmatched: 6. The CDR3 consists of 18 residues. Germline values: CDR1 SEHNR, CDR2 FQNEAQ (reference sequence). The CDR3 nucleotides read TGTGCCAGCAGCAATCCGGGACTAGCGGGGGGAAGCACAGATACGCAGTATTTT. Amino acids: CASSNPGLAGGSTDTQYF.

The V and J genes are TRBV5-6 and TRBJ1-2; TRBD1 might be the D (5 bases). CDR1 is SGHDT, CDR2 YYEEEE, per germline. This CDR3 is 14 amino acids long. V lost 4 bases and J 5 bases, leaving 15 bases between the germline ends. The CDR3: CASSPGPGPYGYTF. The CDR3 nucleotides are TGTGCCAGCAGCCCGGGCCCGGGGCCTTATGGCTACACCTTC.

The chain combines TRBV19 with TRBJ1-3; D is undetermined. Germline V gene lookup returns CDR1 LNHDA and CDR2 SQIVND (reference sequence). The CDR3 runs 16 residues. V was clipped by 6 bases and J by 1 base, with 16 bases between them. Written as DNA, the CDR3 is TGTGCCAGTAGCGTAATAGGACCGCGATCTGGAAACACCATATATTTT. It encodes CASSVIGPRSGNTIYF.

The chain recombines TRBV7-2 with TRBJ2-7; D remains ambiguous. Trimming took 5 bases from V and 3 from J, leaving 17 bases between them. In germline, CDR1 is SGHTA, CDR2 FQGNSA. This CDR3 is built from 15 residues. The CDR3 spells CASSPRVDLVYEQYF. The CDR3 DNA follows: TGTGCCAGCAGCCCCCGGGTCGATCTCGTCTACGAGCAGTACTTC. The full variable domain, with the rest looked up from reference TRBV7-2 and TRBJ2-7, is GAGVSQSPSNKVTEKGKDVELRCDPISGHTALYWYRQSLGQGLEFLIYFQGNSAPDKSGLPSDRFSAERTGGSVSTLTIQRTQQEDSAVYLCASSPRVDLVYEQYFGPGTRLTVT.

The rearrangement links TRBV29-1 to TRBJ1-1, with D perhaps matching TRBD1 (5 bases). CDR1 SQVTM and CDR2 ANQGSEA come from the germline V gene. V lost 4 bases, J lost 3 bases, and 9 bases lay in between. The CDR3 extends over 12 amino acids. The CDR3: CSVVDRDTEAFF. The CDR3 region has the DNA TGCAGCGTTGTTGACAGAGACACTGAAGCTTTCTTT.

The DNA for the CDR3 is TGTGCCAGCTCCACGTCCGGGACAGGGAAAACCTACGAGCAGTACTTC. It codes for CASSTSGTGKTYEQYF. The J gene is TRBJ2-7, the V gene TRBV2; 9 nucleotides line up with TRBD1. CDR1 and CDR2 from the germline V gene are SNHLY and FYNNEI. This CDR3 is built from 16 residues. V shed 8 bases and J 2 bases; nucleotides not matched to a gene: 13.

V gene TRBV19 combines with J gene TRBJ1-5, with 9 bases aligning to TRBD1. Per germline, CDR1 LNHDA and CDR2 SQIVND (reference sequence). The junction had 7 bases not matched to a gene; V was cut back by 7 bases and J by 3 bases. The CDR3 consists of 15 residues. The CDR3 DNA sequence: TGTGCCAGTACCCCGACAGGGGGTTCCAATCAGCCCCAGCATTTT. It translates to CASTPTGGSNQPQHF. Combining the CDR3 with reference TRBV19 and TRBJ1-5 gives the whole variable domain DGGITQSPKYLFRKEGQNVTLSCEQNLNHDAMYWYRQDPGQGLRLIYYSQIVNDFQKGDIAEGYSVSREKKESFPLTVTSAQKNPTAFYLCASTPTGGSNQPQHFGDGTRLSIL.

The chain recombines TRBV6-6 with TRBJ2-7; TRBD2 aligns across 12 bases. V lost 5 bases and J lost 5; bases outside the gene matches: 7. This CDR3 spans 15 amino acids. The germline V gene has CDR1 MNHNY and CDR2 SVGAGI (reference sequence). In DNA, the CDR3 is TGTGCCAGCAGTGCCTCTAGCGGGAGGGTCAACGAGCAGTACTTC. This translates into CASSASSGRVNEQYF.

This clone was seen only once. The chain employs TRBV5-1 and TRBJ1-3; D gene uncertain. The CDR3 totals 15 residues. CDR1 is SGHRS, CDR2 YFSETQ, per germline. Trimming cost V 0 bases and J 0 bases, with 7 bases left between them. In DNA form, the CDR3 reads TGCGCCAGCAGCTTGGGGCAGAACTCTGGAAACACCATATATTTT. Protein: CASSLGQNSGNTIYF.

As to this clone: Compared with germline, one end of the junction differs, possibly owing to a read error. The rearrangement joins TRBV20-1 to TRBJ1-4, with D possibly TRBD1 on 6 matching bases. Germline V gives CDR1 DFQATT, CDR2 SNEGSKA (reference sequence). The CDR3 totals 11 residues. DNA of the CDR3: TGCAGTGCTAGGGGGGGAGACAGGCGTCATTTT. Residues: CSARGGDRRHF.

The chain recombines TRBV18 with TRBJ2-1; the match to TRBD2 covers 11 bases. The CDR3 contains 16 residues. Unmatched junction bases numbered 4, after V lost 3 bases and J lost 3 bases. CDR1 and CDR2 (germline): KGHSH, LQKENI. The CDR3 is CASSPGSGRDYNEQFF. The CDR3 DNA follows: TGTGCCAGCTCACCCGGTAGCGGGAGGGACTACAATGAGCAGTTCTTC.

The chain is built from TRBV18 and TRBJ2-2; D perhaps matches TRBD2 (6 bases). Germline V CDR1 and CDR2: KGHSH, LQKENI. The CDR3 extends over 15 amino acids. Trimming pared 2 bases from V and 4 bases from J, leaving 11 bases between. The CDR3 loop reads CASSPLEGTTGELFF. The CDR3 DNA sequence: TGTGCCAGCTCACCATTGGAGGGGACCACCGGGGAGCTGTTTTTT.

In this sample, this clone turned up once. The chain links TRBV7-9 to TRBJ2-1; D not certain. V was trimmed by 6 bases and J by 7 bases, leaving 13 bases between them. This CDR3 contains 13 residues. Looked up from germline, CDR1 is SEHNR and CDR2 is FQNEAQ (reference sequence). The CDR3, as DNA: TGTGCCAGCAGGACGATAGGTGGGAATGAGCAGTTCTTC. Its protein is CASRTIGGNEQFF.

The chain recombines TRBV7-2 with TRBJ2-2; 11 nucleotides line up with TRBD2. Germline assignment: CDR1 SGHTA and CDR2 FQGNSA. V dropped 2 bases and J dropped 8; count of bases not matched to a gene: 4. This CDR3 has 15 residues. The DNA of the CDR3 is TGTGCCAGCAGCTTACTGGGACTAGCGGAGGGGGAGCTGTTTTTT. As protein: CASSLLGLAEGELFF.

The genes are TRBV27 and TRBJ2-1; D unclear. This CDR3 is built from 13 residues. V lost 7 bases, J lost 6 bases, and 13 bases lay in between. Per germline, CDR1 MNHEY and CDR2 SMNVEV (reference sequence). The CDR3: CASTLGPRNEQFF. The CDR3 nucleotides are TGTGCCAGCACCCTCGGCCCTCGCAATGAGCAGTTCTTC.

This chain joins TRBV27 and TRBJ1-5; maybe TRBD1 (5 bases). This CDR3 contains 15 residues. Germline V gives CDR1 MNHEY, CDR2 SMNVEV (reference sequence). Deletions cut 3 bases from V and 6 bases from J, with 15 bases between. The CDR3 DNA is TGTGCCAGCAGTTTGTTTATGGGGGAGGGTCAGCCCCAGCATTTT. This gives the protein CASSLFMGEGQPQHF.

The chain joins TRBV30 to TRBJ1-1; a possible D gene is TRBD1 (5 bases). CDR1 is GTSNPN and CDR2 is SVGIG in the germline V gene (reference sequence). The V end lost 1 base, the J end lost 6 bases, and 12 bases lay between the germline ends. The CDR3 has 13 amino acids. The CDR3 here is CAWSAGGIAEAFF. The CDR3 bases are TGTGCCTGGAGTGCGGGGGGAATAGCTGAAGCTTTCTTT.

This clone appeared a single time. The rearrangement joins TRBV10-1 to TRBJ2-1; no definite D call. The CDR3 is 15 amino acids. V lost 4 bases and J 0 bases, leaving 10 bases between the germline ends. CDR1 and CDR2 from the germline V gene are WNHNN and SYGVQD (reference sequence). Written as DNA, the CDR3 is TGCGCCAGCAGTGGGGCTAGGAGCTCCTACAATGAGCAGTTCTTC. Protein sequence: CASSGARSSYNEQFF.

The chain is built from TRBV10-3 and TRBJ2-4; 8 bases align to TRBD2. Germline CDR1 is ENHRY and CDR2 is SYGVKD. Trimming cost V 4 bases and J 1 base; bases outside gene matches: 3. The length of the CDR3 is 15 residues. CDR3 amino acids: CAISASGGAKNIQYF. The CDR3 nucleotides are TGTGCCATCAGTGCGTCGGGAGGGGCCAAAAACATTCAGTACTTC.

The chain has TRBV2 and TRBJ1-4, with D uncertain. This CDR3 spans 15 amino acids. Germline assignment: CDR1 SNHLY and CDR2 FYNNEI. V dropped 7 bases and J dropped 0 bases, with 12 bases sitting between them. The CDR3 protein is CASKWQGSTNEKLFF. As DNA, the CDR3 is TGTGCCAGCAAGTGGCAAGGTTCAACTAATGAAAAACTGTTTTTT.

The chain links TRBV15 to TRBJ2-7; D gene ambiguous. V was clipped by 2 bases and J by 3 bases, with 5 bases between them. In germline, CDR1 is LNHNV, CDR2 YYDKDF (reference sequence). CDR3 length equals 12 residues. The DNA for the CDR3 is TGTGCCACCAGCAGATCCAACTACGAGCAGTACTTC. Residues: CATSRSNYEQYF. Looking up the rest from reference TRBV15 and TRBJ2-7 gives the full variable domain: DAMVIQNPRYQVTQFGKPVTLSCSQTLNHNVMYWYQQKSSQAPKLLFHYYDKDFNNEADTPDNFQSRRPNTSFCFLDIRSPGLGDTAMYLCATSRSNYEQYFGPGTRLTVT.

CDR3 amino acids: CASSPLRVGDSPLHF. The CDR3 DNA sequence: TGTGCCAGCAGCCCCCTCAGGGTAGGGGATTCACCCCTCCACTTT. This chain connects TRBV6-5 to TRBJ1-6, with D perhaps matching TRBD1 (5 bases). This CDR3 has 15 residues. Per the germline V gene, CDR1 is MNHEY and CDR2 is SVGAGI. V was trimmed by 6 bases and J by 8 bases, leaving 17 bases between them.

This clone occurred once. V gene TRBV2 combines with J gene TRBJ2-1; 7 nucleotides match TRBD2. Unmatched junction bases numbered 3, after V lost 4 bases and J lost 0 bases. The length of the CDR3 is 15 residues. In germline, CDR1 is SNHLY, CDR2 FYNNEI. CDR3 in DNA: TGTGCCAGCAGTGGGCAGCGGGACTCCTACAATGAGCAGTTCTTC. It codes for CASSGQRDSYNEQFF.

The CDR3, as DNA: TGTGCCTGGAACAGGGGCAAAAACATTCAGTACTTC. Its protein product is CAWNRGKNIQYF. The V and J genes are TRBV30 and TRBJ2-4; 7 nucleotides align to TRBD1. This CDR3 has 12 residues. Germline V CDR1 and CDR2: GTSNPN, SVGIG (reference sequence). The J segment lost 3 bases and the V segment lost 4 bases, leaving 0 bases of the junction unmatched.

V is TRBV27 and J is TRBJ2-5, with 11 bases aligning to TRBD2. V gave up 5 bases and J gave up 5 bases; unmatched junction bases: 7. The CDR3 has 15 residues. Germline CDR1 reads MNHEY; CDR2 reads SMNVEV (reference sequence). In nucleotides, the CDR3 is TGTGCCAGCAGTCCTACTAGCGGGAGATCGGAGACCCAGTACTTC. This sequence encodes CASSPTSGRSETQYF.